Listed below are T cell receptor beta chains from one sample, sequenced in a study of CD8+CD57+ T cells in acquired aplastic anemia. TCRdb redid the calling of the reads with MiXCR, one entry per CDR3 protein. The repertoire holds 150,000 to 200,000 distinct CDR3 sequences, with 63% as singletons. Sequencing was carried out using sorted CD4+, CD8+, or CD8+CD57+ T cells (not recorded which) from PBMCs. Every receptor here comes from a human donor with aplastic anemia. Both conserved end residues are part of each CDR3. Each record gives: D gene, V gene, CDR3 length, clone size, J gene, CDR3 DNA, CDR3 protein. A D gene is named only where the DNA matches it firmly. Size is omitted from some rows. Given values are once, few, many or a class for expanded clones.

d_call: NA
v_call: TRBV11-2
cdr3_length: 14
clone_size: NA
j_call: TRBJ2-3
cdr3_nt: TGTGCCAGCAGCCAAGGTGTTGGGGGCGATACGCAGTATTTT
cdr3_aa: CASSQGVGGDTQYF

d_call: TRBD1
v_call: TRBV7-9
cdr3_length: 16
clone_size: NA
j_call: TRBJ2-3
cdr3_nt: TGTGCCAGCAGCTCCCAGACAGGGGGCGTCACAGATACGCAGTATTTT
cdr3_aa: CASSSQTGGVTDTQYF

d_call: TRBD2
v_call: TRBV19
cdr3_length: 15
clone_size: few
j_call: TRBJ2-3
cdr3_nt: TGTGCCAGTAGTACCAAGCGGGGGAGGATAGATACGCAGTATTTT
cdr3_aa: CASSTKRGRIDTQYF

d_call: TRBD1
v_call: TRBV10-3
cdr3_length: 14
clone_size: many
j_call: TRBJ2-7
cdr3_nt: TGTGCCATCAGTGAGTGGACAGGGGATAACGAGCAGTACTTC
cdr3_aa: CAISEWTGDNEQYF

d_call: NA
v_call: TRBV6-2/TRBV6-3
cdr3_length: 12
clone_size: NA
j_call: TRBJ1-3
cdr3_nt: TGTGCCAGCTCCCGGAGGGGGGACACCATATATTTT
cdr3_aa: CASSRRGDTIYF

d_call: NA
v_call: TRBV28
cdr3_length: 12
clone_size: many
j_call: TRBJ2-7
cdr3_nt: TGTGCCTGGGGGCGGAGATCCTACGAGCAGTACTTC
cdr3_aa: CAWGRRSYEQYF

d_call: NA
v_call: TRBV7-9
cdr3_length: 14
clone_size: NA
j_call: TRBJ2-7
cdr3_nt: TGTGCCAGCAGCCCCCCGGCGGGAAAAGACGAGCAGTACTTC
cdr3_aa: CASSPPAGKDEQYF

d_call: TRBD2
v_call: TRBV7-9
cdr3_length: 14
clone_size: NA
j_call: TRBJ2-3
cdr3_nt: TGTGCCAGCAGCTTACTAGCGGGAGCAAATACGCAGTATTTT
cdr3_aa: CASSLLAGANTQYF

d_call: TRBD1
v_call: TRBV10-3
cdr3_length: 13
clone_size: NA
j_call: TRBJ1-1
cdr3_nt: TGTGCCATCAGGGGGACAGGGTACACTGAAGCTTTCTTT
cdr3_aa: CAIRGTGYTEAFF

d_call: NA
v_call: TRBV7-9
cdr3_length: 14
clone_size: NA
j_call: TRBJ2-7
cdr3_nt: TGTGCCAGCAGCCCAGGAGGGACGCCCGACGAGCAGTACTTC
cdr3_aa: CASSPGGTPDEQYF

d_call: TRBD1
v_call: TRBV20-1
cdr3_length: 13
clone_size: NA
j_call: TRBJ2-5
cdr3_nt: TGCAGTGCTAGACCAACAGGGGGAGAGACCCAGTACTTC
cdr3_aa: CSARPTGGETQYF

d_call: NA
v_call: TRBV29-1
cdr3_length: 9
clone_size: NA
j_call: TRBJ2-3
cdr3_nt: TGCAGGCAGGCGGGTTTAGAGTATTTT
cdr3_aa: CRQAGLEYF

d_call: NA
v_call: TRBV20-1
cdr3_length: 15
clone_size: many
j_call: TRBJ1-2
cdr3_nt: TGCAGTGCTAGAGATGGATGGGGGGCTAGGGATGGCTACACCTTC
cdr3_aa: CSARDGWGARDGYTF

d_call: NA
v_call: TRBV7-2
cdr3_length: 15
clone_size: NA
j_call: TRBJ2-3
cdr3_nt: TGTGCCAGCAGCTTCAGACTTCAGGGGGGGGATACGCAGTATTTT
cdr3_aa: CASSFRLQGGDTQYF

d_call: NA
v_call: TRBV7-2
cdr3_length: 15
clone_size: NA
j_call: TRBJ2-5
cdr3_nt: TGTGCCAGCAGCCCGGACTTTACTACCCAAGAGACCCAGTACTTC
cdr3_aa: CASSPDFTTQETQYF

d_call: NA
v_call: TRBV9
cdr3_length: 14
clone_size: many
j_call: TRBJ2-5
cdr3_nt: TGTGCCAGCAGCGTACGTGGGGACGAAGAGACCCAGTACTTC
cdr3_aa: CASSVRGDEETQYF

d_call: NA
v_call: TRBV29-1
cdr3_length: 11
clone_size: NA
j_call: TRBJ2-2
cdr3_nt: TGCAGCGTACGTGATACAGGGGAGCTGTTTTTT
cdr3_aa: CSVRDTGELFF

d_call: NA
v_call: TRBV27
cdr3_length: 13
clone_size: NA
j_call: TRBJ1-3
cdr3_nt: TGTGCCAGCAGTTTCTCAGAAGGAAACACCATATATTTT
cdr3_aa: CASSFSEGNTIYF

d_call: NA
v_call: TRBV7-2
cdr3_length: 13
clone_size: NA
j_call: TRBJ2-7
cdr3_nt: TGTGCCAGCAGCGGGGGTAGAAGATACGAGCAGTACTTC
cdr3_aa: CASSGGRRYEQYF

d_call: NA
v_call: TRBV7-3
cdr3_length: 14
clone_size: NA
j_call: TRBJ2-7
cdr3_nt: TGTGCCAGCAGCGGGGGTAACCCTCGTTGCGAGCAGTACTTC
cdr3_aa: CASSGGNPRCEQYF

d_call: NA
v_call: TRBV5-6
cdr3_length: 16
clone_size: NA
j_call: TRBJ2-7
cdr3_nt: TGTGCCAGCAGCTTCCGAACCAGCGACCCATCCTACGAGCAGTACTTC
cdr3_aa: CASSFRTSDPSYEQYF

d_call: NA
v_call: TRBV6-1
cdr3_length: 14
clone_size: many
j_call: TRBJ2-5
cdr3_nt: TGTGCCAGCAGTGAAGAATTAGGGGACCAGACCCAGTACTTC
cdr3_aa: CASSEELGDQTQYF

d_call: TRBD2
v_call: TRBV24-1
cdr3_length: 12
clone_size: NA
j_call: TRBJ2-7
cdr3_nt: TGTGCCACCAGTCTAGCGGGAGGCGAGCGGTACTTC
cdr3_aa: CATSLAGGERYF

d_call: NA
v_call: TRBV7-6
cdr3_length: 15
clone_size: NA
j_call: TRBJ2-1
cdr3_nt: TGTGCCAGCAGCTTTGGCGGGAACTCCTACAATGAGCAGTTCTTC
cdr3_aa: CASSFGGNSYNEQFF

d_call: NA
v_call: TRBV11-2
cdr3_length: 15
clone_size: many
j_call: TRBJ2-3
cdr3_nt: TGTGCCAGCAGCTCCTCAGGTAACGTTGGAGATACGCAGTATTTT
cdr3_aa: CASSSSGNVGDTQYF

d_call: TRBD2
v_call: TRBV24-1
cdr3_length: 15
clone_size: NA
j_call: TRBJ2-1
cdr3_nt: TGTGCCACCAGTGATTTCTACGGGAGGGGGAATGAGCAGTTCTTC
cdr3_aa: CATSDFYGRGNEQFF

d_call: NA
v_call: TRBV20-1
cdr3_length: 12
clone_size: NA
j_call: TRBJ2-7
cdr3_nt: TGCAGTGCTAGGGCAGGGGTCTACGAGCAGTACTTC
cdr3_aa: CSARAGVYEQYF

d_call: NA
v_call: TRBV7-8
cdr3_length: 13
clone_size: NA
j_call: TRBJ2-7
cdr3_nt: TGTGCCAGCAGCCCCGGGGCCTCCTACGAGCAGTACTTC
cdr3_aa: CASSPGASYEQYF

d_call: TRBD2
v_call: TRBV7-9
cdr3_length: 17
clone_size: many
j_call: TRBJ2-1
cdr3_nt: TGTGCCAGCGGACTAGCGGGGGGTCCGAGCTCCTACAATGAGCAGTTCTTC
cdr3_aa: CASGLAGGPSSYNEQFF

d_call: TRBD2
v_call: TRBV4-1
cdr3_length: 18
clone_size: NA
j_call: TRBJ2-1
cdr3_nt: TGCGCCAGCAGCCAAGATCAATCCCTAGCGGGGGTGGGGAATGAGCAGTTCTTC
cdr3_aa: CASSQDQSLAGVGNEQFF

d_call: TRBD1
v_call: TRBV9
cdr3_length: 15
clone_size: NA
j_call: TRBJ1-1
cdr3_nt: TGTGCCAGCAGCAGCCGACAGGGAGGAGAGGCTTTCGCTTTCTTT
cdr3_aa: CASSSRQGGEAFAFF

d_call: NA
v_call: TRBV5-1
cdr3_length: 15
clone_size: NA
j_call: TRBJ1-3
cdr3_nt: TGCGCCAGCAGCTTGGCCGGGGGAGACGGCTACACCATATATTTT
cdr3_aa: CASSLAGGDGYTIYF

d_call: TRBD1
v_call: TRBV19
cdr3_length: 14
clone_size: NA
j_call: TRBJ2-7
cdr3_nt: TGTGCCAGTAGTACACCCGGGACAGGGCACGAGCAGTACTTC
cdr3_aa: CASSTPGTGHEQYF

d_call: NA
v_call: TRBV5-5
cdr3_length: 14
clone_size: NA
j_call: TRBJ2-7
cdr3_nt: TGTGCCAGCCGGCTACAGGGACGCCCCTACGAGCAGTACTTC
cdr3_aa: CASRLQGRPYEQYF

d_call: TRBD1
v_call: TRBV18
cdr3_length: 16
clone_size: NA
j_call: TRBJ2-2
cdr3_nt: TGTGCCAGCTCACCACGGGACAGGGGGCTGAGCGGGGAGCTGTTTTTT
cdr3_aa: CASSPRDRGLSGELFF

d_call: NA
v_call: TRBV4-1
cdr3_length: 16
clone_size: many
j_call: TRBJ2-7
cdr3_nt: TGCGCCAGCAGCCAAGATGAACTATCCTTCGTGCGCGAGCAGTACTTC
cdr3_aa: CASSQDELSFVREQYF

d_call: NA
v_call: TRBV6-6
cdr3_length: 9
clone_size: few
j_call: TRBJ2-7
cdr3_nt: TGTGCCAGCGGTTACGAGCAGTACTTC
cdr3_aa: CASGYEQYF

d_call: NA
v_call: TRBV7-6
cdr3_length: 15
clone_size: many
j_call: TRBJ2-2
cdr3_nt: TGTGCCAGCAGCTTATCTGAGACTAGGGGCGGGGAGCTGTTTTTT
cdr3_aa: CASSLSETRGGELFF

d_call: NA
v_call: TRBV20-1
cdr3_length: 15
clone_size: NA
j_call: TRBJ1-1
cdr3_nt: TGCAGTGCCGGTGGGGGCGGCTGGGAGAACACTGAAGCTTTCTTT
cdr3_aa: CSAGGGGWENTEAFF

d_call: NA
v_call: TRBV7-2
cdr3_length: 12
clone_size: NA
j_call: TRBJ2-3
cdr3_nt: TGTGCCAGCAGGTCACTAGCAGATACGCAGTATTTT
cdr3_aa: CASRSLADTQYF

d_call: TRBD1
v_call: TRBV20-1
cdr3_length: 13
clone_size: NA
j_call: TRBJ2-7
cdr3_nt: TGCCGTGCTAGGCGGGGACAGGCCGCCGAGCAGTACTTC
cdr3_aa: CRARRGQAAEQYF

d_call: TRBD1
v_call: TRBV10-3
cdr3_length: 15
clone_size: NA
j_call: TRBJ1-1
cdr3_nt: TGTGCCATCAGTGTGGACAGGACAAGCAACACTGAAGCTTTCTTT
cdr3_aa: CAISVDRTSNTEAFF

d_call: NA
v_call: TRBV11-2
cdr3_length: 15
clone_size: NA
j_call: TRBJ2-3
cdr3_nt: TGTGCCAGCGGGGGTAGCGGAAGGGGAACAGATACGCAGTATTTT
cdr3_aa: CASGGSGRGTDTQYF

d_call: NA
v_call: TRBV20-1
cdr3_length: 14
clone_size: NA
j_call: TRBJ1-1
cdr3_nt: TGCAGTGCTAGACCGGGACCTATGAACACTGAAGCTTTCTTT
cdr3_aa: CSARPGPMNTEAFF

d_call: NA
v_call: TRBV10-2
cdr3_length: 17
clone_size: NA
j_call: TRBJ2-7
cdr3_nt: TGCGCCAGCAGGGCTCTAGTTTCAGTTAATCCGTCCTACGAGCAGTACTTC
cdr3_aa: CASRALVSVNPSYEQYF

d_call: NA
v_call: TRBV6-1
cdr3_length: 14
clone_size: many
j_call: TRBJ1-1
cdr3_nt: TGTGCCAGCAGGGGAGGGTTGCCGAACACTGAAGCTTTCTTT
cdr3_aa: CASRGGLPNTEAFF

d_call: NA
v_call: TRBV20-1
cdr3_length: 16
clone_size: few
j_call: TRBJ2-3
cdr3_nt: TGCAGTGCTAGAGATCTCGATCCCGTGGCACGGAATACGCAGTATTTT
cdr3_aa: CSARDLDPVARNTQYF

d_call: NA
v_call: TRBV4-1
cdr3_length: 16
clone_size: many
j_call: TRBJ2-7
cdr3_nt: TGCGCCAGCAGCCAAGGTCCCCGGGAGACGGTCCACGAGCAGTACTTC
cdr3_aa: CASSQGPRETVHEQYF

d_call: TRBD1
v_call: TRBV12-3/TRBV12-4
cdr3_length: 15
clone_size: many
j_call: TRBJ1-1
cdr3_nt: TGTGCCAGCAGCTACCTGACAGGGATCCGGACTGAAGCTTTCTTT
cdr3_aa: CASSYLTGIRTEAFF

d_call: NA
v_call: TRBV25-1
cdr3_length: 13
clone_size: few
j_call: TRBJ1-2
cdr3_nt: TGTGCCAGCAGCAACCGGGGGCAATATGGCTACACCTTC
cdr3_aa: CASSNRGQYGYTF

d_call: TRBD2
v_call: TRBV7-8
cdr3_length: 17
clone_size: NA
j_call: TRBJ2-5
cdr3_nt: TGTGCCAGCAGCTTCAGGGCTAGCGGGATACTCCAAGAGACCCAGTACTTC
cdr3_aa: CASSFRASGILQETQYF

d_call: TRBD2
v_call: TRBV24-1
cdr3_length: 19
clone_size: NA
j_call: TRBJ2-7
cdr3_nt: TGTGCCACCAGTGATCCCGGACTAGCGGGAGGGCCTACCTCCTACGAGCAGTACTTC
cdr3_aa: CATSDPGLAGGPTSYEQYF

d_call: NA
v_call: TRBV12-3/TRBV12-4
cdr3_length: 12
clone_size: few
j_call: TRBJ1-1
cdr3_nt: TGTGCCAGCAGGGAGGGGGGGCTTGAAGCTTTCTTT
cdr3_aa: CASREGGLEAFF

d_call: NA
v_call: TRBV12-3/TRBV12-4
cdr3_length: 14
clone_size: few
j_call: TRBJ1-1
cdr3_nt: TGTGCCAGCAGTTTAGTCGGGGGGGGGACTGAAGCTTTCTTT
cdr3_aa: CASSLVGGGTEAFF

d_call: TRBD2
v_call: TRBV9
cdr3_length: 17
clone_size: many
j_call: TRBJ2-3
cdr3_nt: TGTGCCAGCAGCGTAGTCGGACTAGCGGGAACCACAGATACGCAGTATTTT
cdr3_aa: CASSVVGLAGTTDTQYF

d_call: NA
v_call: TRBV7-9
cdr3_length: 14
clone_size: NA
j_call: TRBJ2-7
cdr3_nt: TGTGCCAGCAGCTTCCCAAGGGCCACCTACGAGCAGTACTTC
cdr3_aa: CASSFPRATYEQYF